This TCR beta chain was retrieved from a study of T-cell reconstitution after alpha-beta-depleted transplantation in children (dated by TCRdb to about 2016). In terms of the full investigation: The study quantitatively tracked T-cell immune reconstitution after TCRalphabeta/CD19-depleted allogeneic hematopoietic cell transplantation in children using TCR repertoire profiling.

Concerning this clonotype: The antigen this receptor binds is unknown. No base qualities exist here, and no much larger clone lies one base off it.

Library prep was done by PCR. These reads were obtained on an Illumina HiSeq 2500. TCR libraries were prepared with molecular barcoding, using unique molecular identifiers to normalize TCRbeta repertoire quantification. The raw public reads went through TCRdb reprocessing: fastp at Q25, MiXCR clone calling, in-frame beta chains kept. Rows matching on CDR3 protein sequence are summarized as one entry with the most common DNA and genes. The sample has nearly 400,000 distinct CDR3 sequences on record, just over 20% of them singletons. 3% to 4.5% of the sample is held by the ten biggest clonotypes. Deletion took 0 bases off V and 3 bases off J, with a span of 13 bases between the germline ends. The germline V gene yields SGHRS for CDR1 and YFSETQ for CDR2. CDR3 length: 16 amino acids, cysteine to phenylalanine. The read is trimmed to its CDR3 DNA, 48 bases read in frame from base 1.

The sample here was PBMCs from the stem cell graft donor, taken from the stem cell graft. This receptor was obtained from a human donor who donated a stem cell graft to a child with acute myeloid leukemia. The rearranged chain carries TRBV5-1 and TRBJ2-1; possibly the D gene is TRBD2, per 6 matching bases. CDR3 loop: CASSLAPRGVYNEQFF. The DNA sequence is TGCGCCAGCAGCTTGGCCCCCCGCGGGGTCTACAATGAGCAGTTCTTC.